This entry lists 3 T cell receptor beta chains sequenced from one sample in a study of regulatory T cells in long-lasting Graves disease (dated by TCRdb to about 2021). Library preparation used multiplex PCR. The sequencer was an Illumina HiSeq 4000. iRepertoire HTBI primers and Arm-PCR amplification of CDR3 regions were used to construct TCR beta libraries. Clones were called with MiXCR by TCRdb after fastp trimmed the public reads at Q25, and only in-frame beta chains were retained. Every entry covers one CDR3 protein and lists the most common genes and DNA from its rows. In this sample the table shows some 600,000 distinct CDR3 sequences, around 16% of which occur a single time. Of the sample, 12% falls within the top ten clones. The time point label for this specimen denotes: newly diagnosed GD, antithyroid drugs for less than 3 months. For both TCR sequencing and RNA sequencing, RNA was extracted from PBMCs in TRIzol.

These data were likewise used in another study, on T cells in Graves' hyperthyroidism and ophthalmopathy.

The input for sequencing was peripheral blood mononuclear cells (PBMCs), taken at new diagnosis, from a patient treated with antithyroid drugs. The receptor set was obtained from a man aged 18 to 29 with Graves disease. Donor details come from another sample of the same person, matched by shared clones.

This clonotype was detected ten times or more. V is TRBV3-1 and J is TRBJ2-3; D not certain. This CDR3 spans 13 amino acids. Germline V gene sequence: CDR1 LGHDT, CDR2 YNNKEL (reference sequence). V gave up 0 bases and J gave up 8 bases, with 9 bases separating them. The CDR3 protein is CASSQDLLGTQYF. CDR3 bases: TGTGCCAGCAGCCAAGATCTCCTCGGTACGCAGTATTTT.

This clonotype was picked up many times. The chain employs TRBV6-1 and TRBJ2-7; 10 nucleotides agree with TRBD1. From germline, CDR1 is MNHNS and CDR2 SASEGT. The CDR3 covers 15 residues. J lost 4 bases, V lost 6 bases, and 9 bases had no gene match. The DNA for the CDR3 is TGTGCCAGCAGAGACCGGGACAGGGGTTCGTACGAGCAGTACTTC. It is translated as CASRDRDRGSYEQYF.

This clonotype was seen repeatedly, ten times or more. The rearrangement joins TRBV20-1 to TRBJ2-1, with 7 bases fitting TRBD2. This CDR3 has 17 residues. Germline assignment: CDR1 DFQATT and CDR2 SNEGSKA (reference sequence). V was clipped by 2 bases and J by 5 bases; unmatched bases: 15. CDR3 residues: CSARNYPSGNPHNEQFF. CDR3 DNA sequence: TGCAGTGCTAGAAATTACCCGAGCGGGAACCCCCACAATGAGCAGTTCTTC.